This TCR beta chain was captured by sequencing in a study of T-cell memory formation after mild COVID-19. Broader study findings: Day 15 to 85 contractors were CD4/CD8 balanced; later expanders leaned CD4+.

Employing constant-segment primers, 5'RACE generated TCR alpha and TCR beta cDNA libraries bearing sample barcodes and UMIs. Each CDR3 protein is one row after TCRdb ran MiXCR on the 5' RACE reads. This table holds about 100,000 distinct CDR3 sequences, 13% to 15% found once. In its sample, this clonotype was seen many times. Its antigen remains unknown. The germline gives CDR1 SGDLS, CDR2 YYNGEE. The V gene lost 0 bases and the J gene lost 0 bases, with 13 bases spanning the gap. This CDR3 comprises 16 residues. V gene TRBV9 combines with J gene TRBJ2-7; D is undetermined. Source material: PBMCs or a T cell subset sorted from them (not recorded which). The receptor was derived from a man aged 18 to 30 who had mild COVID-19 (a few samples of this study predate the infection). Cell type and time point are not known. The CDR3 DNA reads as TGTGCCAGCAGCGTAGCTTTTTATCTGAGCTCCTACGAGCAGTACGTC. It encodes CASSVAFYLSSYEQYV.